The entry that follows covers one T cell receptor (beta chain) sequence. Its target is unknown. A much larger clone is a single base away; this may be a read error. The authors prepared the TCRbeta library with unique molecular identifiers. Using its own MiXCR run on the PCR reads, TCRdb lists one record per CDR3 protein. The table shows fewer than 700,000 distinct CDR3 sequences, with over 10% occurring only once. This sample stems from a study of T-cell reconstitution after alpha-beta-depleted transplantation in children. Broader study findings: There were reportedly several hundred expanded graft clones from which alpha-beta T cells came about two months after transplant. At the one-year point after transplant, T-cell counts and TCRbeta diversity were found to come mostly from T cells that had been newly produced.

The CDR3 loop spans 14 amino acids. The germline gives CDR1 SGHRS, CDR2 YFSETQ. J gave up 7 bases and V 0 bases, and 3 bases lay outside the gene matches. The chain employs TRBV5-1 and TRBJ2-2; TRBD1 agrees at 7 bases. The starting material was PBMCs, mostly from graft donor cells, obtained 360 days after TCRalphabeta/CD19-depleted stem cell transplant. The sequence derives from a male patient between 10 and 17 years old who had a stem cell transplant for acute myeloid leukemia, so the T cells may come from the graft donor. The CDR3 DNA sequence: TGCGCCAGCAGCTTGGACAGGGGTGACGGGGAGCTGTTTTTT. It encodes CASSLDRGDGELFF.